These 25 T cell receptor beta chains share one sample of origin, sequenced in a study of shared clonotypes between healthy human individuals. Sequencing used immunoSEQ multiplex PCR; TCRdb keeps in-frame clones, though not all of them. Found here are some 1,900,000 clones, approximately 94% of them singletons; the top ten hold more than 0.95%. Naive CD8 isolation took CD45RO-negative cells positively selected for CCR7 and excluded terminally differentiated effector memory CD45RA+ cells. Source material: naive CD8+ T cells sorted from blood. The receptors here all came from a man aged 18 to 29 in good health.

The V and J genes are TRBV27 and TRBJ1-1; TRBD1 matches 9 bases. J was trimmed by 4 bases and V by 1 base; bases with no gene match: 7. This CDR3 spans 16 amino acids. CDR1 and CDR2 from the germline V gene are MNHEY and SMNVEV (reference sequence). The CDR3 sequence: CASSLLGQGNPTEAFF. The CDR3 nucleotides are TGTGCCAGCAGTTTATTGGGACAGGGAAATCCCACTGAAGCTTTCTTT.

Here the CDR3 reads CASSTLGGLAHNEQFF. The CDR3 DNA follows: TGTGCCAGCAGCACACTAGGGGGACTAGCGCACAATGAGCAGTTCTTC. The rearrangement joins TRBV7-9 to TRBJ2-1, with 10 nucleotides matching TRBD2. Losses at the gene ends were 5 bases for V and 5 bases for J; bases not matched to a gene: 9. This CDR3 region has 16 residues. Germline V gene lookup returns CDR1 SEHNR and CDR2 FQNEAQ (reference sequence). The full variable domain, its missing parts supplied by reference TRBV7-9 and TRBJ2-1, is DTGVSQNPRHKITKRGQNVTFRCDPISEHNRLYWYRQTLGQGPEFLTYFQNEAQLEKSRLLSDRFSAERPKGSFSTLEIQRTEQGDSAMYLCASSTLGGLAHNEQFFGPGTRLTVL.

The V gene is TRBV11-2, the J gene TRBJ2-3; D call uncertain. Germline V gene sequence: CDR1 SGHAT, CDR2 FQNNGV. Trimming left V 4 bases short and J 6 bases short, with 11 bases between. CDR3 length: 13 amino acids. DNA for the CDR3: TGTGCCAGCAGCTCGCAATCTAGTGATACGCAGTATTTT. It encodes CASSSQSSDTQYF.

As regards this clone: This CDR3 is also generated by other DNA sequences in the sample. V and J are TRBV30 and TRBJ2-1; tentatively, D is TRBD2 (6 bases). Trimming removed 0 bases at V and 8 bases at J, with 8 bases between. Germline V gene sequence: CDR1 GTSNPN, CDR2 SVGIG (reference sequence). This CDR3 spans 12 amino acids. In DNA, the CDR3 is TGTGCCTGGAGTGTCGGAGGGGATGAGCAGTTCTTC. This encodes CAWSVGGDEQFF.

The V call is TRBV11-2, the J call TRBJ2-3; 10 positions match TRBD2. The V gene end was trimmed by 10 bases and the J gene end by 6 bases; junction bases not matched to a gene: 1. Germline loops: CDR1 SGHAT, CDR2 FQNNGV. The CDR3 covers 11 residues. This chain's CDR3 is CAILAGDTQYF. CDR3 DNA: TGTGCCATACTAGCGGGGGATACGCAGTATTTT.

V usage is TRBV29-1 and J usage is TRBJ2-7, with no clear D. CDR1 is SQVTM, CDR2 ANQGSEA, per germline. CDR3 size: 14 residues. The germline V and J ends were trimmed by 4 bases and 3 bases, with 16 bases remaining between them. CDR3 bases: TGCAGCGTTGTGATCTCGGGCCATCACTACGAGCAGTACTTC. It translates to CSVVISGHHYEQYF.

This clone was seen a single time. The rearrangement uses TRBV25-1 and TRBJ2-4; D may correspond to TRBD1 or TRBD2 (5 bases each). Germline V gene data show CDR1 as MGHDK and CDR2 as SYGVNS. This CDR3 has 16 amino acids. Trimming pared 1 base from V and 3 bases from J, leaving 13 bases between. The CDR3 coding sequence is TGTGCCAGCAGTGAATTCACAGGAGAGGGCAAAAACATTCAGTACTTC. Its protein is CASSEFTGEGKNIQYF.

The V call is TRBV27, the J call TRBJ2-7, with D maybe TRBD1 (5 bases). Trimming cost V 0 bases and J 4 bases, with 7 bases left between them. CDR1 and CDR2 (germline): MNHEY, SMNVEV (reference sequence). The CDR3 loop spans 13 amino acids. The CDR3 reads CASSLSTEYEQYF. The DNA of the CDR3 is TGTGCCAGCAGTTTATCGACAGAGTACGAGCAGTACTTC.

V and J are TRBV6-1 and TRBJ2-3; 7 positions agree with TRBD1. Trimming removed 4 bases from V and 4 bases from J; junction bases left unmatched: 2. The germline V gene encodes CDR1 MNHNS and CDR2 SASEGT. The CDR3 contains 13 residues. Here the CDR3 reads CASSATGPDTQYF. CDR3 coding DNA: TGTGCCAGCAGTGCGACAGGGCCAGATACGCAGTATTTT.

The chain couples TRBV30 to TRBJ2-7; 12 bases align to TRBD1. Per germline, CDR1 GTSNPN and CDR2 SVGIG (reference sequence). The CDR3 totals 15 residues. V was pared by 2 bases and J by 5 bases, with 7 bases of the junction left unmatched. The DNA for the CDR3 is TGTGCCTGGAGTACTACCGGGACAGGGGGCGACGAGCAGTACTTC. Its translation: CAWSTTGTGGDEQYF.

As to this clone: Other DNA sequences of this sample code for an identical CDR3. The gene calls are TRBV7-9 and TRBJ1-1; D uncertain. CDR1 and CDR2 (germline): SEHNR, FQNEAQ (reference sequence). The CDR3 contains 13 residues. V lost 4 bases and J 1 base, leaving 7 bases between the germline ends. The CDR3 sequence: CASSSTGNTEAFF. The CDR3 nucleotides are TGTGCCAGCAGCTCGACGGGGAACACTGAAGCTTTCTTT.

Points on this clone: Other DNA sequences from this sample encode an identical CDR3 as well. The V and J genes are TRBV6-5 and TRBJ1-1, with D tentatively TRBD1 (5 bases). Trimming took off 0 bases at V and 8 bases at J, with 10 bases between the two ends. The CDR3 spans 13 residues. Germline V gene lookup returns CDR1 MNHEY and CDR2 SVGAGI. The CDR3 DNA follows: TGTGCCAGCAGTTACTCAGAGGGGACCGAAGCTTTCTTT. Translation gives CASSYSEGTEAFF.

This chain links TRBV7-8 with TRBJ1-2, with a tentative D call TRBD1 (5 bases). V was clipped by 6 bases and J by 4 bases, with 9 bases between them. The CDR3 has 12 residues. Germline V gene data show CDR1 as SGHVS and CDR2 as FQNEAQ. The CDR3 here is CASSTGGYGYTF. In DNA form, the CDR3 reads TGTGCCAGCAGTACCGGGGGCTATGGCTACACCTTC.

Note on this clone: The sample carries other DNA sequences with the same CDR3. V and J are TRBV19 and TRBJ2-2; D not resolved. Looked up from germline, CDR1 is LNHDA and CDR2 is SQIVND (reference sequence). The CDR3 consists of 14 residues. Between the trimmed V and J ends, which lost 1 base and 0 bases, there was a span of 3 bases. For the CDR3, the DNA is TGTGCCAGTAGTATAGGTGCGAACACCGGGGAGCTGTTTTTT. This encodes CASSIGANTGELFF. The full variable domain, with the rest looked up from reference TRBV19 and TRBJ2-2, is DGGITQSPKYLFRKEGQNVTLSCEQNLNHDAMYWYRQDPGQGLRLIYYSQIVNDFQKGDIAEGYSVSREKKESFPLTVTSAQKNPTAFYLCASSIGANTGELFFGEGSRLTVL.

This chain uses TRBV2 with TRBJ2-7; D not resolved. Deletions cut 5 bases from V and 1 base from J, with 9 bases between. The CDR3 loop spans 13 amino acids. CDR1 and CDR2 from the germline V gene are SNHLY and FYNNEI. CDR3 nucleotides: TGTGCCAGCAGTTCGACGGATTCCTACGAGCAGTACTTC. Amino acids: CASSSTDSYEQYF.

This sequence joins TRBV28 and TRBJ2-5; TRBD2 agrees at 7 bases. Germline V gene data show CDR1 as MDHEN and CDR2 as SYDVKM. The CDR3 is made up of 14 amino acids. The trim removed 6 bases at V and 4 bases at J, leaving 8 bases unmatched. The DNA for the CDR3 is TGTGCCAGCAGGATCACTAGCGAGGGAGAGACCCAGTACTTC. This encodes CASRITSEGETQYF.

This chain uses TRBV13 with TRBJ2-7; D unresolved. V lost 5 bases and J lost 1, with 9 bases in between. The length of the CDR3 is 13 residues. Germline V gene data show CDR1 as PRHDT and CDR2 as FYEKMQ (reference sequence). In nucleotides, the CDR3 is TGTGCCAGCAGCCCCCACGCGTCCTACGAGCAGTACTTC. Its protein product is CASSPHASYEQYF.

V gene TRBV5-1 combines with J gene TRBJ2-1, with 8 nucleotides matching TRBD1. Trimming took 3 bases from V and 8 from J; bases not matched to a gene: 4. This CDR3 contains 13 residues. The germline CDR1 and CDR2 sequences are SGHRS and YFSETQ. For the CDR3, the DNA is TGCGCCAGCAGCTCATGGACAGGGTATGAGCAGTTCTTC. It specifies CASSSWTGYEQFF.

This clone appeared a single time. The chain couples TRBV10-1 to TRBJ2-1; 7 bases fit TRBD2. V lost 4 bases, J lost 6 bases, and 3 bases stayed unmatched. Germline V lookup: CDR1 WNHNN, CDR2 SYGVQD (reference sequence). The CDR3 spans 13 residues. Here the CDR3 reads CASSVGEGNEQFF. CDR3 in DNA: TGCGCCAGCAGTGTAGGGGAGGGCAATGAGCAGTTCTTC.

The rearrangement joins TRBV6-5 to TRBJ2-7; TRBD2 matches at 7 bases. Germline V gene lookup returns CDR1 MNHEY and CDR2 SVGAGI. CDR3 length: 14 residues. Trimming at V came to 2 bases and at J to 3 bases, leaving 4 bases not matched to a gene. The CDR3 bases are TGTGCCAGCAGTTACGGGAGGGGTCACTACGAGCAGTACTTC. This gives the protein CASSYGRGHYEQYF.

This clone showed up just once. The V and J genes are TRBV20-1 and TRBJ2-7; D gene uncertain. This CDR3 is built from 11 residues. V shed 6 bases and J shed 4 bases, with 10 bases lying between them. CDR1 is DFQATT and CDR2 is SNEGSKA in the germline V gene (reference sequence). CDR3 coding DNA: TGCAGTGCAGGAATGGATTACGAGCAGTACTTC. Translation: CSAGMDYEQYF.

The chain has TRBV15 and TRBJ2-5; D is perhaps TRBD2 (5 bases). The germline V gene encodes CDR1 LNHNV and CDR2 YYDKDF (reference sequence). Trimming stripped 5 bases from V and 5 bases from J, with 15 bases between. The CDR3 totals 14 residues. DNA for the CDR3: TGTGCCACCAGCGGGCTAGCAGGAGGCGAGACCCAGTACTTC. Amino acids: CATSGLAGGETQYF.

This rearrangement joins TRBV4-3 to TRBJ2-5, with D perhaps TRBD2 (6 bases). This CDR3 spans 17 amino acids. Trimming stripped 0 bases from V and 0 bases from J, with 14 bases between. Germline V gives CDR1 LGHNA, CDR2 YSLEER. CDR3 DNA sequence: TGCGCCAGCAGCCAAGATAGGGAGGCTTCGTACCAAGAGACCCAGTACTTC. Its translation is CASSQDREASYQETQYF.

This chain uses TRBV14 with TRBJ2-3; D call uncertain. Trimming pared 4 bases from V and 5 bases from J, leaving 13 bases between. Germline assignment: CDR1 SGHDN and CDR2 FVKESK. The CDR3 has 14 amino acids. CDR3 in DNA: TGTGCCAGCAGCCCTATGCAGCCTCTAGATACGCAGTATTTT. Translating it yields CASSPMQPLDTQYF.

This clone occurred once. The gene calls are TRBV25-1 and TRBJ2-2, with 9 bases identical to TRBD2. From germline, CDR1 is MGHDK and CDR2 SYGVNS. Germline trimming cut 1 base from V and 4 bases from J; bases unmatched to any gene: 7. CDR3 length: 17 amino acids. The CDR3 DNA reads TGTGCCAGCAGTGAATGGGGCGGGGGGGACTTCACCGGGGAGCTGTTTTTT. Translation gives CASSEWGGGDFTGELFF.